Shown below are 22 T cell receptor beta chains from a single sample sequenced in a study of vaccination effects on CD4 cells after COVID-19. These receptors' targets are unknown. Before sequencing, viral peptide pools were used by the ViraFEST assay to expand antigen-specific CD4+ T cells. Culture proceeded for 9 to 11 days, and CD4+ T cells were then isolated. The person had PCR-confirmed SARS-CoV-2 infection between March and December 2020. The method was immunoSEQ multiplex PCR; TCRdb's version includes in-frame clones alone and lacks a portion of them. The sample holds approximately 19,000 clones, under 75% seen once. Sequencing used CD4+ T cells from PBMCs cultured with a peptide pool, obtained before COVID-19 vaccination. Every receptor here comes from a human donor who had a prior SARS-CoV-2 infection.

J is TRBJ2-1 and V is TRBV11-3; a weak D match, TRBD2 (6 bases). Deletions cut 1 base from V and 8 bases from J, with 21 bases between. CDR1 is SGHNT and CDR2 is YENEEA in the germline V gene. The CDR3 sequence is 17 residues long. DNA of the CDR3: TGTGCCAGCAGCTTAGTCTTGTTCGGGGGTGAATGGGATGAGCAGTTCTTC. Translated: CASSLVLFGGEWDEQFF. Full variable domain (remainder filled in from reference TRBV11-3 and TRBJ2-1): EAGVVQSPRYKIIEKKQPVAFWCNPISGHNTLYWYLQNLGQGPELLIRYENEEAVDDSQLPKDRFSAERLKGVDSTLKIQPAELGDSAVYLCASSLVLFGGEWDEQFFGPGTRLTVL.

This clone was detected once. The chain links TRBV18 to TRBJ2-7; the D gene is possibly TRBD1 (5 bases). V lost 4 bases and J 2 bases, leaving 15 bases between the germline ends. The CDR3 runs 15 residues. Germline V lookup: CDR1 KGHSH, CDR2 LQKENI. As DNA, the CDR3 is TGTGCCAGCTCACGCCGTGGGGCGGAACCCTACGAGCAGTACTTC. Its protein product is CASSRRGAEPYEQYF. The variable domain in full, with the rest retrieved from reference TRBV18 and TRBJ2-7, is NAGVMQNPRHLVRRRGQEARLRCSPMKGHSHVYWYRQLPEEGLKFMVYLQKENIIDESGMPKERFSAEFPKEGPSILRIQQVVRGDSAAYFCASSRRGAEPYEQYFGPGTRLTVT.

The chain carries TRBV4-2 and TRBJ2-7; D remains ambiguous. The CDR3 sequence is 13 residues long. Trimming removed 4 bases at V and 6 bases at J, with 13 bases between. CDR1 and CDR2 (germline): LGHNA, YNFKEQ. As DNA, the CDR3 is TGTGCCAGCAGCCCGCTGATTTCGCGCGAGCAGTACTTC. It specifies CASSPLISREQYF.

This chain connects TRBV19 to TRBJ1-2; TRBD1 might be the D (5 bases). V was clipped by 5 bases and J by 4 bases, with 20 bases between them. Per germline, CDR1 LNHDA and CDR2 SQIVND (reference sequence). This CDR3 spans 16 amino acids. For the CDR3, the DNA is TGTGCCAGTAGTCCTCCCGGGGCAGGGCCGAGCTATGGCTACACCTTC. Translation: CASSPPGAGPSYGYTF.

This chain connects TRBV6-5 to TRBJ1-5; D is unclear. Deletions cut 0 bases from V and 7 bases from J, with 10 bases between. Germline-derived CDR1 and CDR2 are MNHEY and SVGAGI. The CDR3 is made up of 14 amino acids. The CDR3 protein is CASSYSPGGQPQHF. DNA of the CDR3: TGTGCCAGCAGTTACTCACCGGGAGGCCAGCCCCAGCATTTT.

The chain couples TRBV5-1 to TRBJ1-1, with 7 bases lining up with TRBD1. J gave up 4 bases and V 0 bases, and 0 bases lay outside the gene matches. The CDR3 runs 13 residues. Germline lookup yields CDR1 SGHRS and CDR2 YFSETQ. CDR3: CASSLDRGTEAFF. The CDR3 bases are TGCGCCAGCAGCTTGGACAGGGGCACTGAAGCTTTCTTT.

The gene calls are TRBV5-5 and TRBJ2-7; maybe TRBD1 (5 bases). The CDR3 extends over 15 amino acids. The V and J ends lost 0 bases and 4 bases respectively, with 14 bases between them. Germline V gives CDR1 SGHKS, CDR2 YYEKEE (reference sequence). The CDR3 DNA follows: TGTGCCAGCAGCTTGGAGGGGTCCTCCTTTTACGAGCAGTACTTC. Translating gives CASSLEGSSFYEQYF.

This sequence joins TRBV27 and TRBJ2-2, with D unclear. V lost 7 bases and J 0 bases, leaving 12 bases between the germline ends. The V gene's germline CDR1 is MNHEY and CDR2 SMNVEV (reference sequence). The CDR3 spans 15 residues. The CDR3 DNA reads TGTGCCAGCACCCTAAAGGCAGCGAACACCGGGGAGCTGTTTTTT. This sequence encodes CASTLKAANTGELFF.

This sequence joins TRBV6-6 and TRBJ1-5; D gene uncertain. Trimming cost V 4 bases and J 9 bases, with 16 bases left between them. The germline V gene encodes CDR1 MNHNY and CDR2 SVGAGI (reference sequence). The CDR3 sequence is 14 residues long. The CDR3, as DNA: TGTGCCAGCAGTTCTTCTCCCTCAATTCTGCCCCAGCATTTT. It specifies CASSSSPSILPQHF.

This rearrangement joins TRBV6-5 to TRBJ1-6; no clear D gene. This CDR3 contains 11 residues. Trimming removed 5 bases at V and 15 bases at J, with 11 bases between. Germline loops: CDR1 MNHEY, CDR2 SVGAGI. CDR3 bases: TGTGCCAGCAGTCATCTAAATGTCCTCCACTTT. Translation gives CASSHLNVLHF.

The genes are TRBV19 and TRBJ2-5; D perhaps matches TRBD1 (6 bases). There are 15 residues in the CDR3. Per germline, CDR1 LNHDA and CDR2 SQIVND (reference sequence). V dropped 6 bases and J dropped 5 bases, with 19 bases sitting between them. The CDR3 sequence: CASSPTQGLGETQYF. CDR3 sequence (DNA): TGTGCCAGTAGCCCCACTCAGGGGCTAGGGGAGACCCAGTACTTC.

This chain's CDR3 is CASSAGLGGYTF. The CDR3 DNA is TGTGCCAGCAGCGCCGGCCTAGGGGGCTACACCTTC. This rearrangement joins TRBV7-9 to TRBJ1-2, with no clear D. The germline V gene has CDR1 SEHNR and CDR2 FQNEAQ (reference sequence). The CDR3 contains 12 residues. With 5 bases removed from V and 8 bases from J, the gap between germline ends came to 12 bases.

The V call is TRBV6-4, the J call TRBJ2-3, with D perhaps TRBD1 (6 bases). Germline lookup yields CDR1 MRHNA and CDR2 SNTAGT. The germline V and J ends were trimmed by 8 bases and 0 bases, with 15 bases remaining between them. The CDR3 sequence is 15 residues long. For the CDR3, the DNA is TGTGCCAGCTTGAAGGGGGTTGCTAGCACAGATACGCAGTATTTT. Amino acid sequence: CASLKGVASTDTQYF.

This chain links TRBV6-5 with TRBJ2-7; D gene unclear. From germline, CDR1 is MNHEY and CDR2 SVGAGI. This CDR3 has 15 residues. V lost 0 bases, J lost 0 bases, and 9 bases lay in between. Written as DNA, the CDR3 is TGTGCCAGCAGTTACTCTCCGGTTCCCTCCTACGAGCAGTACTTC. Its translation: CASSYSPVPSYEQYF.

J is TRBJ2-5 and V is TRBV7-9; 12 nucleotides line up with TRBD2. The CDR3 has 17 amino acids. Germline V CDR1 and CDR2: SEHNR, FQNEAQ (reference sequence). After removal of 3 bases from V and 5 bases from J, the junction contained 10 bases not matched to a gene. Here the CDR3 DNA reads TGTGCCAGCAGCTTCCCTTCACTAGCGGGGGGAGAGGAGACCCAGTACTTC. This gives the protein CASSFPSLAGGEETQYF.

This clone showed up just a few times. This chain connects TRBV27 to TRBJ2-1, with 12 bases aligning to TRBD2. Germline V gene lookup returns CDR1 MNHEY and CDR2 SMNVEV (reference sequence). The junction had 0 bases not matched to a gene; V was cut back by 6 bases and J by 0 bases. The CDR3 runs 15 residues. The CDR3 DNA follows: TGTGCCAGCAGGACTAGCGGGAGCTCCTACAATGAGCAGTTCTTC. It is translated as CASRTSGSSYNEQFF.

This clone was found a few times. The V gene is TRBV5-1, the J gene TRBJ2-7; 8 nucleotides agree with TRBD1. The germline V gene encodes CDR1 SGHRS and CDR2 YFSETQ. V shed 4 bases and J 0 bases; nucleotides not matched to a gene: 6. The CDR3 is 15 amino acids. The CDR3 DNA reads as TGCGCCAGCAGCCAGGGGGCAGGAGACTCCTACGAGCAGTACTTC. Translated, it gives CASSQGAGDSYEQYF. The full variable domain, its missing parts supplied by reference TRBV5-1 and TRBJ2-7, is KAGVTQTPRYLIKTRGQQVTLSCSPISGHRSVSWYQQTPGQGLQFLFEYFSETQRNKGNFPGRFSGRQFSNSRSEMNVSTLELGDSALYLCASSQGAGDSYEQYFGPGTRLTVT.

The V call is TRBV6-6, the J call TRBJ1-2; TRBD1 is a possible D gene (6 bases). This CDR3 comprises 14 residues. In germline, CDR1 is MNHNY, CDR2 SVGAGI (reference sequence). The V end was cut by 5 bases, the J end by 4 bases, with 14 bases between. Here the CDR3 DNA reads TGTGCCAGCAGTGTCACAGGGAAGGGCTATGGCTACACCTTC. Protein product: CASSVTGKGYGYTF.

The J gene is TRBJ1-5, the V gene TRBV6-2 or TRBV6-3; no firm D call. The CDR3 is 16 residues long. Germline values: CDR1 MNHEY, CDR2 SVGEGT. V was pared by 5 bases and J by 4 bases, with 18 bases between. CDR3 bases: TGTGCCAGCAGTAAAAGCTCAGGTGCCCAAAATCAGCCCCAGCATTTT. Its protein product is CASSKSSGAQNQPQHF.

This clone was observed a single time. The genes are TRBV9 and TRBJ2-2; 8 bases match TRBD1. The germline CDR1 and CDR2 sequences are SGDLS and YYNGEE. The junction had 4 bases not matched to a gene; V was cut back by 2 bases and J by 4 bases. The CDR3 covers 15 residues. This CDR3 is CASSVTGDATGELFF. CDR3 bases: TGTGCCAGCAGCGTGACAGGGGACGCCACCGGGGAGCTGTTTTTT.

The chain recombines TRBV5-1 with TRBJ2-3; D tentatively fits TRBD1 or TRBD2 (5 bases each). Trimming took off 4 bases at V and 7 bases at J, with 19 bases between the two ends. This CDR3 is built from 15 residues. From germline, CDR1 is SGHRS and CDR2 YFSETQ. Here the CDR3 DNA reads TGCGCCAGCAGCGGGGGAGCGACTACTCAAAATACGCAGTATTTT. Translation: CASSGGATTQNTQYF.

The chain recombines TRBV9 with TRBJ1-1; D is possibly TRBD1 (5 bases). This CDR3 region has 17 residues. Trimming removed 0 bases at V and 1 base at J, with 16 bases between. The germline V gene encodes CDR1 SGDLS and CDR2 YYNGEE. CDR3 in amino acids: CASSVGWSGGANTEAFF. The CDR3 DNA reads as TGTGCCAGCAGCGTAGGGTGGTCAGGAGGGGCGAACACTGAAGCTTTCTTT. The variable domain in full, with the rest retrieved from reference TRBV9 and TRBJ1-1, is DSGVTQTPKHLITATGQRVTLRCSPRSGDLSVYWYQQSLDQGLQFLIQYYNGEERAKGNILERFSAQQFPDLHSELNLSSLELGDSALYFCASSVGWSGGANTEAFFGQGTRLTVV.